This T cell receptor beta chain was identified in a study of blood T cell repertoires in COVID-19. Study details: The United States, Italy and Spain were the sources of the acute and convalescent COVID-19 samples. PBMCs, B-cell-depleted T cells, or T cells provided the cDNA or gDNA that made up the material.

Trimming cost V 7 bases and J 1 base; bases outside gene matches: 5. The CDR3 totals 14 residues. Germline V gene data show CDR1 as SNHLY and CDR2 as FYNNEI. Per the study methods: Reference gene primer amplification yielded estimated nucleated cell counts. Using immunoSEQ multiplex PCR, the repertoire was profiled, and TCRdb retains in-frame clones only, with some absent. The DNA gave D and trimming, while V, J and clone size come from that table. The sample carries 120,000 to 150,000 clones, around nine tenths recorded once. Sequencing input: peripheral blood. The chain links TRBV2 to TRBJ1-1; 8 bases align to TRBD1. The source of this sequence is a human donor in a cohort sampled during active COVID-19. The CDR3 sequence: CASIIGTGNTEAFF. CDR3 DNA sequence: TGTGCCAGCATTATAGGGACAGGGAACACTGAAGCTTTCTTT. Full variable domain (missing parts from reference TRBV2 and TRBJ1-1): EPEVTQTPSHQVTQMGQEVILRCVPISNHLYFYWYRQILGQKVEFLVSFYNNEISEKSEIFDDQFSVERPDGSNFTLKIRSTKLEDSAMYFCASIIGTGNTEAFFGQGTRLTVV.